Given below is one TCR beta chain in context. The antigen is unknown. This entry is derived from a study of T cell repertoires in aging, cancer and after chemotherapy. Amplification of TCR beta used genomic DNA extracted from peripheral blood. This CDR3 spans 16 amino acids. Germline CDR1 is LNHDA and CDR2 is SQIVND (reference sequence). Deletions cut 11 bases from V and 9 bases from J, with 29 bases between. Multiplex touch-down PCR with TRB-A/B primers amplified rearranged V-D-J TRB sequences. TCRdb re-analysed the multiplex PCR reads in MiXCR, keeping a single row per CDR3 protein. This table has roughly 9,800 distinct CDR3 sequences, 40% appearing once. Whole-study findings and limits: Untreated cancer patients had significantly lower blood TCR diversity than age-matched healthy donors.

V usage is TRBV19 and J usage is TRBJ1-3; D remains unclear. The source of this sequence is a human donor in good health. The sample taken for sequencing was blood. The CDR3 region has the DNA TGTGCCTTTAGGCCTCCGACACTAAGGTTAACCGGCACCATATATTTT. This encodes CAFRPPTLRLTGTIYF.